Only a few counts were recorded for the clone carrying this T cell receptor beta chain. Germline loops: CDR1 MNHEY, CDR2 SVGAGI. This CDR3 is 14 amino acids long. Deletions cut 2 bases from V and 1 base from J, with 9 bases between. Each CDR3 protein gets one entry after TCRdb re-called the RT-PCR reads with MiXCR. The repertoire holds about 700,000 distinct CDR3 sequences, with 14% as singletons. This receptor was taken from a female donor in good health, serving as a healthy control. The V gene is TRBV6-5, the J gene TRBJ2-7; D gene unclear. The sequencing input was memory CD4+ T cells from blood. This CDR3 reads CASSYGGGSYEQYF. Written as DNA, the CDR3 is TGTGCCAGCAGTTACGGTGGCGGATCCTACGAGCAGTACTTC.